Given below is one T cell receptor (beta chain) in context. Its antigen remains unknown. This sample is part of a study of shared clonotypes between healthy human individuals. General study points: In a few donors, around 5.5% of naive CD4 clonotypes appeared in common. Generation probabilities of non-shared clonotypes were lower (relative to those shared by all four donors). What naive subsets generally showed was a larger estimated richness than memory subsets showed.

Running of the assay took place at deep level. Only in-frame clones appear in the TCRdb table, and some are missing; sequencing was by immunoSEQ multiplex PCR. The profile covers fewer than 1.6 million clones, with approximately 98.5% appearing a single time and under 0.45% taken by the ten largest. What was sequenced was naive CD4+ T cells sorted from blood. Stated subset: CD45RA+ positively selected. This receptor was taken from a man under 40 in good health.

The CDR3 DNA sequence: TGTGCCAGCAGCTTCCGGACTAGCCCAGTCTACAATGAGCAGTTCTTC. Translating gives CASSFRTSPVYNEQFF. The chain uses TRBV5-8 and TRBJ2-1; TRBD2 matches 8 bases. With V trimmed by 2 bases and J by 3 bases, 7 bases remained unmatched. This CDR3 has 16 residues. Germline CDR1 reads SGHTS; CDR2 reads YDEGEE.